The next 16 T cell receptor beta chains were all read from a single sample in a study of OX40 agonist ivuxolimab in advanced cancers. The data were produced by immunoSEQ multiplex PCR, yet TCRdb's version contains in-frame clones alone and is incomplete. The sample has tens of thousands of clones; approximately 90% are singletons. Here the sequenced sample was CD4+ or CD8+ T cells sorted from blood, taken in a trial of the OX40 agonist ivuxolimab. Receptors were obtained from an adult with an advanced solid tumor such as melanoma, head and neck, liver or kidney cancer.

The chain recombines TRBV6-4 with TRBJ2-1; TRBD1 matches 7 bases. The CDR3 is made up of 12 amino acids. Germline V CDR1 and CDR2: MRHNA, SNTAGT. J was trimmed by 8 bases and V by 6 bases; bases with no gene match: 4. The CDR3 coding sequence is TGTGCCAGCAGCCCAACAGGGGATGAGCAGTTCTTC. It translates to CASSPTGDEQFF.

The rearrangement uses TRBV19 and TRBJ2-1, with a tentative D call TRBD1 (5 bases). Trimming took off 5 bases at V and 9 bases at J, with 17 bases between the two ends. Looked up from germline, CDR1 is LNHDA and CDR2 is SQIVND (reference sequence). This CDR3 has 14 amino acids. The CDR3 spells CASSRQGYDSEQFF. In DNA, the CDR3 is TGTGCCAGTAGTCGGCAGGGTTACGATTCTGAGCAGTTCTTC.

Here the CDR3 DNA reads TGTGCCAGTAGTATGGGGGCGGGGCGAACTGAAGCTTTCTTT. As protein: CASSMGAGRTEAFF. The V and J genes are TRBV19 and TRBJ1-1; D might be TRBD1 (6 bases). The CDR3 totals 14 residues. The germline V gene has CDR1 LNHDA and CDR2 SQIVND (reference sequence). Trimming took off 3 bases at V and 5 bases at J, with 13 bases between the two ends.

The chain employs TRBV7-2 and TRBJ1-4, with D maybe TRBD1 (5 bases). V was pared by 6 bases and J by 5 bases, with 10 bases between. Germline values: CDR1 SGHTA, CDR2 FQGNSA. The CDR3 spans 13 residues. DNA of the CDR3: TGTGCCAGCAGTATTTGGGGCAATGAAAAACTGTTTTTT. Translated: CASSIWGNEKLFF.

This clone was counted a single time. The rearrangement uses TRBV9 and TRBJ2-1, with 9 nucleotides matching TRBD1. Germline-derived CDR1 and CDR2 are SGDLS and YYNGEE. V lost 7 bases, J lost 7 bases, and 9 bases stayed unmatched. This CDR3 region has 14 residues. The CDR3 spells CASGTGGAINEQFF. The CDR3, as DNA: TGTGCCAGCGGCACAGGGGGCGCGATAAATGAGCAGTTCTTC. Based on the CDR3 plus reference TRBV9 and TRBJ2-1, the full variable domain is DSGVTQTPKHLITATGQRVTLRCSPRSGDLSVYWYQQSLDQGLQFLIQYYNGEERAKGNILERFSAQQFPDLHSELNLSSLELGDSALYFCASGTGGAINEQFFGPGTRLTVL.

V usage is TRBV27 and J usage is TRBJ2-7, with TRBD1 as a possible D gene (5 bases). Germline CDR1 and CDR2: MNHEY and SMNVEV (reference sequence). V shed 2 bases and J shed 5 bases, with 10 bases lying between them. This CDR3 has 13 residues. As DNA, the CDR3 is TGTGCCAGCAGTTTAGCCAGGGCCCACGAGCAGTACTTC. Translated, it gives CASSLARAHEQYF.

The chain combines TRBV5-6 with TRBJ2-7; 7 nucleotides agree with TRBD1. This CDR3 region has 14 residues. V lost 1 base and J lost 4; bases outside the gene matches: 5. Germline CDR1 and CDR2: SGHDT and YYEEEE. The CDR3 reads CASSLQGVSYEQYF. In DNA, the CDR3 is TGTGCCAGCAGCTTGCAGGGGGTATCTTACGAGCAGTACTTC.

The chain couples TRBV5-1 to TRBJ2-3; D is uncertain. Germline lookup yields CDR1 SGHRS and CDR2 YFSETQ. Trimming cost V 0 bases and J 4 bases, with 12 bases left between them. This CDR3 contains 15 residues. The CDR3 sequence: CASSLVPSAADTQYF. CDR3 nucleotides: TGCGCCAGCAGCTTGGTTCCGAGTGCGGCAGATACGCAGTATTTT.

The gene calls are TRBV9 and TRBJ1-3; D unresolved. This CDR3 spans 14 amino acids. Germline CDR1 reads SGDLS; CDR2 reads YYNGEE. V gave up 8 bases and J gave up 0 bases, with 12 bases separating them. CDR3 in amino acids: CAREPAASGNTIYF. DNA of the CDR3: TGTGCCAGGGAACCAGCGGCCTCTGGAAACACCATATATTTT. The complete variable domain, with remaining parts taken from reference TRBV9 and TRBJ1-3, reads DSGVTQTPKHLITATGQRVTLRCSPRSGDLSVYWYQQSLDQGLQFLIQYYNGEERAKGNILERFSAQQFPDLHSELNLSSLELGDSALYFCAREPAASGNTIYFGEGSWLTVV.

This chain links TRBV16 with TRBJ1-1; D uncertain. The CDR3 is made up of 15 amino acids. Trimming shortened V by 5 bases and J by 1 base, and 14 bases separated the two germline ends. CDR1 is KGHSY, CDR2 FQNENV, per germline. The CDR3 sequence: CASSGRRTENTEAFF. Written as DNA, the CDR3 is TGTGCCAGCAGCGGCCGCCGGACTGAGAACACTGAAGCTTTCTTT.

CDR3 DNA sequence: TGTGCCAGCAGTGAAGTCGACAGGGCAAGCAATCAGCCCCAGCATTTT. It codes for CASSEVDRASNQPQHF. The V and J genes are TRBV6-1 and TRBJ1-5; the match to TRBD1 covers 7 bases. The CDR3 has 16 amino acids. Trimming cost V 1 base and J 1 base; bases outside gene matches: 4. The germline V gene has CDR1 MNHNS and CDR2 SASEGT.

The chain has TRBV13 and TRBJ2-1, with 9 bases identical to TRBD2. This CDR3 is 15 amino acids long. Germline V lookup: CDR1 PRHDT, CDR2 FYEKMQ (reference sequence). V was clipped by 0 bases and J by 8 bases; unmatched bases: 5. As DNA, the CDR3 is TGTGCCAGCAGCTTAGGAGCTAGCGGGGTCGATGAGCAGTTCTTC. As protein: CASSLGASGVDEQFF.

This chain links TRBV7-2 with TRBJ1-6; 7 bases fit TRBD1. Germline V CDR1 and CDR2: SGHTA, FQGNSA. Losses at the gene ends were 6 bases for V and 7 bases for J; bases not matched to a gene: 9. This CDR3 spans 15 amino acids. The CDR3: CASRKQEGANSPLHF. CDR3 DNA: TGTGCCAGCAGAAAACAGGAGGGGGCCAATTCACCCCTCCACTTT.

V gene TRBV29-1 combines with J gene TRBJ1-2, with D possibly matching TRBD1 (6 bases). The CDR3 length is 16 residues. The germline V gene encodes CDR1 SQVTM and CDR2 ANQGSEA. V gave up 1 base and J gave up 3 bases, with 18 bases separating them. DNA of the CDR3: TGCAGCGTTGAAGTCTCAAACCCGGGGGGGCACTATGGCTACACCTTC. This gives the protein CSVEVSNPGGHYGYTF.

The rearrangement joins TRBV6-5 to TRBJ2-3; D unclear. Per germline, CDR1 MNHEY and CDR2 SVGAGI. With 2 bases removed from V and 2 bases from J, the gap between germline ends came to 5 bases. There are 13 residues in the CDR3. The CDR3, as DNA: TGTGCCAGCAGTTACGGGGACACAGATACGCAGTATTTT. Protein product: CASSYGDTDTQYF.

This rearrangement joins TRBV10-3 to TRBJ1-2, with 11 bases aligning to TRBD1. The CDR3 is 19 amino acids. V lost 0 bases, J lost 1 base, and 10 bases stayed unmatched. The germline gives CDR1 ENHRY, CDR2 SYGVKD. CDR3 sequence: CAISESVAGTGGSNYGYTF. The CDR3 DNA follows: TGTGCCATCAGTGAGTCGGTCGCCGGGACAGGGGGAAGTAACTATGGCTACACCTTC.